The source of this T cell receptor (beta chain) is a study of cytomegalovirus exposure and HLA in healthy donors. The PCR used 60 Vbeta and 13 Jbeta primers. In the original analysis: An analysis that came later counted some 81 million unique TCR beta chains, around 10 million shared. Here immunoSEQ multiplex PCR was the method, and the copy in TCRdb shows in-frame clones only, minus some. Clone size and the V and J calls come from that table; the DNA yielded D and trimming. The top ten hold over 1.3% of the sample, which has some 150,000 clones, 77% seen once. Study-wide points: Reports indicate that TCR beta sequences accurately predicted the HLA-A and HLA-B alleles of most subjects. Donors belonging to an Asian-associated ancestry cluster reportedly showed fewer N-insertions in productive TCRs than the 666-donor mean, according to what a later analysis found. In an earlier analysis, most TCR beta V segments were productive about 90% or about 30% of the time.

V was cut by 4 bases and J by 6 bases, with 13 bases left in between. The CDR3 totals 13 residues. Germline-derived CDR1 and CDR2 are MGHDK and SYGVNS. Regarding this clone: Its antigen remains unknown.

This sequence originates from a middle-aged woman in good health and CMV-seronegative. Sequencing input: PBMCs. The V and J genes are TRBV25-1 and TRBJ2-7; a weak D match, TRBD1 (6 bases). CDR3 nucleotides: TGTGCCAGCAGTGTATTACAGGGTCGCGAGCAGTACTTC. Encoded protein: CASSVLQGREQYF.